This T cell receptor (beta chain) was captured by sequencing in a study of cytomegalovirus exposure and HLA in healthy donors. In the study overall: As released early, the data held about 85 million unique TCRs from HLA-typed donors.

The CDR3 covers 17 residues. Germline CDR1 is SGHNT and CDR2 is YENEEA. Trimming removed 4 bases from V and 7 bases from J; junction bases left unmatched: 11. Primers: 60 Vbeta forward and 13 Jbeta reverse. Clones were sequenced by immunoSEQ multiplex PCR, and TCRdb holds only the in-frame ones, with some missing. The sample includes about 140,000 clones, 75% to 85% of them seen just once. Material: PBMCs. The chain joins TRBV11-3 to TRBJ2-1; TRBD2 matches at 12 bases. The TCR was taken from a man aged 50-59 years in good health and CMV-seronegative. For the CDR3, the DNA is TGTGCCAGCAGCTCGCCACTACTAGCGGGGGGCCTAAATGAGCAGTTCTTC. Residues: CASSSPLLAGGLNEQFF.